Given below is one T cell receptor beta chain in context. The antigen is undetermined. The V end was cut by 2 bases, the J end by 3 bases, with 13 bases between. Germline CDR1 is SGHRS and CDR2 is YFSETQ. The length of the CDR3 is 15 residues. This PCR relied on a set of 60 Vbeta primers and 13 Jbeta primers. Original processing methods: Unique TCR beta chains totaled some 78 million in a later count, with around 10 million of them shared. Assay: immunoSEQ multiplex PCR; the TCRdb copy retains only in-frame clones and omits some. Clonal size and the V and J genes are those of that table, whereas D and trimming came from the DNA. Of about 110,000 clones in the sample, 50% to 70% were seen once. The sample is drawn from a study of cytomegalovirus exposure and HLA in healthy donors. Study outcomes and limitations: It was in a later analysis that TCR association rates were seen to vary by HLA locus, highest for DRB1 and lowest for HLA-C. Certain indistinguishable V segments, among them TRBV6-2 and TRBV6-3, were excluded.

The sequenced material came from PBMCs. This TCR was recovered from a man younger than 40 in good health and CMV-seropositive. The V and J genes are TRBV5-1 and TRBJ2-3, with D possibly being TRBD2 (7 bases). The CDR3 nucleotides read TGCGCCAGCAGCTTAGGGGGGGCCGGGACAGATACGCAGTATTTT. Protein: CASSLGGAGTDTQYF.